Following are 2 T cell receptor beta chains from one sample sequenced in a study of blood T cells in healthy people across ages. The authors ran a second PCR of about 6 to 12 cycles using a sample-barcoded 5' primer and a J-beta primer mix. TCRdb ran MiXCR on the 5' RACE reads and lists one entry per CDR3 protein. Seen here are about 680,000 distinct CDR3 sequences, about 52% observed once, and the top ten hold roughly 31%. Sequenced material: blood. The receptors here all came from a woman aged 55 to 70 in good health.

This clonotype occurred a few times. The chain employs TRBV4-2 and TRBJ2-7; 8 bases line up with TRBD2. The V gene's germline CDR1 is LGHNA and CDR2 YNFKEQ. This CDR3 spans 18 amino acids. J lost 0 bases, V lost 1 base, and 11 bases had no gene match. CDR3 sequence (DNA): TGTGCCAGCAGCCAAGTCCACTCCAGCGGGGGTAGCTCCTACGAGCAGTACTTC. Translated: CASSQVHSSGGSSYEQYF.

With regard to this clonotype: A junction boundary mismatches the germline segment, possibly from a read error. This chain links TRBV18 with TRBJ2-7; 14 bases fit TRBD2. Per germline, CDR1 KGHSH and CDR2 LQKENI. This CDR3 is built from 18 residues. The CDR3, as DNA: TGTGCCAGCTCAAACGGACTAGCGGGAGGACGGCGTTCCTACGAGCGGTACTTC. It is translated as CASSNGLAGGRRSYERYF. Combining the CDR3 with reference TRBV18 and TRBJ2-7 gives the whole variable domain NAGVMQNPRHLVRRRGQEARLRCSPMKGHSHVYWYRQLPEEGLKFMVYLQKENIIDESGMPKERFSAEFPKEGPSILRIQQVVRGDSAAYFCASSNGLAGGRRSYERYFGPGTRLTVT.